The present T cell receptor (beta chain) was sequenced within a study of T cell responses to AZD1222 COVID-19 vaccine. Overall study results and limits: White British people made up most donors, females outnumbered males, and clonal diversity was possibly underestimated. No day 14 peak samples; only post-peak repertoires were characterized.

Germline V gene lookup returns CDR1 PRHDT and CDR2 FYEKMQ (reference sequence). V lost 6 bases to trimming and J lost 9 bases, with 12 bases between them. The CDR3 spans 12 residues. Profiling relied on immunoSEQ multiplex PCR, and the TCRdb table lists in-frame clones only, not all of them. Among over 85,000 clones listed, around 90% were seen once. On this clone itself: Its antigen is not known.

The source is an adult in good health. The chain employs TRBV13 and TRBJ2-1; D unresolved. The sample here was peripheral blood, taken on day 0 of AZD1222 vaccination. CDR3 amino acids: CASSPSVSEQFF. The DNA of the CDR3 is TGTGCCAGCAGTCCATCTGTGAGTGAGCAGTTCTTC. The full variable domain, completed using reference TRBV13 and TRBJ2-1, is AAGVIQSPRHLIKEKRETATLKCYPIPRHDTVYWYQQGPGQDPQFLISFYEKMQSDKGSIPDRFSAQQFSDYHSELNMSSLELGDSALYFCASSPSVSEQFFGPGTRLTVL.